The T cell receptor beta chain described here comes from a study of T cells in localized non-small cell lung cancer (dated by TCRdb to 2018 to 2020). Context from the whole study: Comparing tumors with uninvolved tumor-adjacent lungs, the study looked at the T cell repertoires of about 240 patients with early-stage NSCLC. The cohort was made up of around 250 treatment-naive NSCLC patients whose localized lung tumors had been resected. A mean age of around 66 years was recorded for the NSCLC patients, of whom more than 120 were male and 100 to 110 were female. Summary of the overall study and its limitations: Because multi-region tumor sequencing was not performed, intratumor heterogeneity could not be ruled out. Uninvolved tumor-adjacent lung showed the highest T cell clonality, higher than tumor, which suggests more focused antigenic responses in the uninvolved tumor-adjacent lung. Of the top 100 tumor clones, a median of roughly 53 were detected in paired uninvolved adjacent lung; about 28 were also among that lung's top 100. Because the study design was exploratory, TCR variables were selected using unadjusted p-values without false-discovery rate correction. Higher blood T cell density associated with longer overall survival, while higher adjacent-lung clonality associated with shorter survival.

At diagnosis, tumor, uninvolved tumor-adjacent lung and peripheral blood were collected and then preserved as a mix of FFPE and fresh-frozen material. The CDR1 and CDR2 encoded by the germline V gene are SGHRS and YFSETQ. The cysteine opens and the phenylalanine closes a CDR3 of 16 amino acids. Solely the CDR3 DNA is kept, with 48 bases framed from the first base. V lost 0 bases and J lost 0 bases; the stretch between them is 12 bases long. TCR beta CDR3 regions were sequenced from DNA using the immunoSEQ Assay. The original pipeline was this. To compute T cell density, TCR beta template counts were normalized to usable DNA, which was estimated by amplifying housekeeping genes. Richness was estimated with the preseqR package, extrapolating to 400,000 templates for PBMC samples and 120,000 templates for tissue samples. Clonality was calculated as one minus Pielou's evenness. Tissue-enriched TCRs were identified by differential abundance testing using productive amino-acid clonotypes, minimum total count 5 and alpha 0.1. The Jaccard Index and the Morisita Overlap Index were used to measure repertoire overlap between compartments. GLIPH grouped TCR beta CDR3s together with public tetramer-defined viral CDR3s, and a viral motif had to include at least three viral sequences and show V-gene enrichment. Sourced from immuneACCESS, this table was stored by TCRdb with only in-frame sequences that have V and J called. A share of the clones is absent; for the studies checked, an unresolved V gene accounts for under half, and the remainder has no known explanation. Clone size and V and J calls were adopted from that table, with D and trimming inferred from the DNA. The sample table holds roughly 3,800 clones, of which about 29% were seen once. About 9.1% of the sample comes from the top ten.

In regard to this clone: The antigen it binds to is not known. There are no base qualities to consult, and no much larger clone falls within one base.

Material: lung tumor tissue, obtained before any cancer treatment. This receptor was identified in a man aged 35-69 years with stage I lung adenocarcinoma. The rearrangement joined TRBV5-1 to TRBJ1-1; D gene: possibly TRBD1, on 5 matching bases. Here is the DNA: TGCGCCAGCAGCTTGGCGGGGGACGGCATGAACACTGAAGCTTTCTTT. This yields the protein CASSLAGDGMNTEAFF.